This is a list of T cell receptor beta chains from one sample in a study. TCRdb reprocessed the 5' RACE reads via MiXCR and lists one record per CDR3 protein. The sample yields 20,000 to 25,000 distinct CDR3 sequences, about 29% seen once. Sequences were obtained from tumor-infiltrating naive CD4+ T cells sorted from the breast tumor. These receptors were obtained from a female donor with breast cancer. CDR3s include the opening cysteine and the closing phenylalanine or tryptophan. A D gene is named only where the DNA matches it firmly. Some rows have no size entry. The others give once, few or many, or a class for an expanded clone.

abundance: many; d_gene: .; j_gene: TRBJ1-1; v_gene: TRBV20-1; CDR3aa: CSAREGHTEAFF
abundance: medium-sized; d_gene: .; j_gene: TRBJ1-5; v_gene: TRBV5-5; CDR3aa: CASSLARAGQPQHF
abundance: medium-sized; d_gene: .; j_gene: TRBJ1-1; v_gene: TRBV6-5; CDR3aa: CASSFDRNTEAFF
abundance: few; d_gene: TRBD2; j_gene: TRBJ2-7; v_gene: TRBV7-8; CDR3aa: CASSGLASSYEQYF
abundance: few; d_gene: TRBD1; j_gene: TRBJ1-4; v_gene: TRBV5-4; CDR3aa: CASSFGHRGPNEKLFF
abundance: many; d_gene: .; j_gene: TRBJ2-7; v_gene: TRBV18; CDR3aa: CASSPNWGNEQYF
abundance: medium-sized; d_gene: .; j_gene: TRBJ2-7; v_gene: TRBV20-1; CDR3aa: CSASQGFREQYF
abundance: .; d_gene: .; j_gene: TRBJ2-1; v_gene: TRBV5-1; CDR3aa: CASSLVGSINEQFF
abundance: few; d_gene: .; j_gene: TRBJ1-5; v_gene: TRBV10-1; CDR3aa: CASSRPRAGNQPQHF
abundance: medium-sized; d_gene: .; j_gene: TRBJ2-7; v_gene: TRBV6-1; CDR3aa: CASSEGRYYEQYF
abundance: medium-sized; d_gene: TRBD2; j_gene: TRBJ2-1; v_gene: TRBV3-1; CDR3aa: CASSQSGRYNEQFF
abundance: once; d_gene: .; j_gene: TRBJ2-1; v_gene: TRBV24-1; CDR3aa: CATRGGGAGYNEQFF
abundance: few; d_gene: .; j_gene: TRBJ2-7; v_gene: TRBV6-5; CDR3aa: CAAEPKHEQYF
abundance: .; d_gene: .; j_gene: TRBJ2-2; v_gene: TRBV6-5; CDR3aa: CASSPDGNTGELFF
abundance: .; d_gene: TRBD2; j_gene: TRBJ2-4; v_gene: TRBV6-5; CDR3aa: CASSRRTSAVAKNIQYF
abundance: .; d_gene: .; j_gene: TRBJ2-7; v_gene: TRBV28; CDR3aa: CASSFESTEYEQYF
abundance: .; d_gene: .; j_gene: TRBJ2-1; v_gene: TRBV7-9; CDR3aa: CASSFDYNEQFF
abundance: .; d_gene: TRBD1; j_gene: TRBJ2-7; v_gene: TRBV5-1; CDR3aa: CASSKGQGAFDEQYF
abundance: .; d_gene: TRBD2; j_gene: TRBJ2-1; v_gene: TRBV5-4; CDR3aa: CASSLLASGGSYNEQFF
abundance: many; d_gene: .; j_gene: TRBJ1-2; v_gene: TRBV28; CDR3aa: CASSLARGANYGYTF
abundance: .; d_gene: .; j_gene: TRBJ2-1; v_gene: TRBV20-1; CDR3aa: CSAPNSGNEQFF
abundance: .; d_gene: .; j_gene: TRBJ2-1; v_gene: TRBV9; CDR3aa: CASSVAATYNEQFF
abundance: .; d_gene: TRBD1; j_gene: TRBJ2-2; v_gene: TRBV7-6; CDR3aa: CASSWDRVRTGELFF
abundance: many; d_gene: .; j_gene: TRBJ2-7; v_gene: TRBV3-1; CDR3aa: CASSQSIDEQYF
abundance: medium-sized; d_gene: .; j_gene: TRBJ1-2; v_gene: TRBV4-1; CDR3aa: CASSQVVAGAGVEGYTF
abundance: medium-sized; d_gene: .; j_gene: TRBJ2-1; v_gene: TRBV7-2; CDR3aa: CASSLLVGSSYNEQFF
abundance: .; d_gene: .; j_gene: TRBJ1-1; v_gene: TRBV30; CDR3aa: CAWSVGNTEAFF
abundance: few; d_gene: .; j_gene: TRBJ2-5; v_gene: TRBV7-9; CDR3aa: CASSFRHSQETQYF
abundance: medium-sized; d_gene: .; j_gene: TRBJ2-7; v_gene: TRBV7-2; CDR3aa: CASSFIQGSYEQYF
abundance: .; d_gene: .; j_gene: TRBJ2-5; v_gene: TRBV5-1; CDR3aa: CASSLDRFQETQYF
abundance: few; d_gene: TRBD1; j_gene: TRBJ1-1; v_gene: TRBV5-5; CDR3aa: CASSKQGYTEAFF
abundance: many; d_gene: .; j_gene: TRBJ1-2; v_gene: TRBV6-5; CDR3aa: CASSYSGGDYGYTF
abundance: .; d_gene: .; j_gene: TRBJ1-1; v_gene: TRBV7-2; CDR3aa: CASSLEDGYTEAFF
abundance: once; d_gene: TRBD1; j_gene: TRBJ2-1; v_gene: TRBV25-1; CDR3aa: CASSERGPKNRGDNNEQFF
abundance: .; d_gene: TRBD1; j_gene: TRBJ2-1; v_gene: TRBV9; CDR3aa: CASSVMGQGDYNEQFF
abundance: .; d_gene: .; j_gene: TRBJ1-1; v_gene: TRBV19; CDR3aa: CASSSPREGYTKAFF
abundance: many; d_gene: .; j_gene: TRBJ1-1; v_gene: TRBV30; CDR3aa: CAWSVMGDRPDTEAFF
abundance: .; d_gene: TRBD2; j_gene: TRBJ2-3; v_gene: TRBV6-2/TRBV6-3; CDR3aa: CATVLGGRNNEQYF
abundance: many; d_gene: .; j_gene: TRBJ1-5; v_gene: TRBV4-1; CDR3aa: CASSQAVLSSRGQPQHF
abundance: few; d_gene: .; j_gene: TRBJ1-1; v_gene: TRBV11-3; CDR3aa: CASSLDHSNTEAFF
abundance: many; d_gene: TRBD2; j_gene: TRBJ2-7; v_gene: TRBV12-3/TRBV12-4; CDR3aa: CASSPSGLAVEQYF
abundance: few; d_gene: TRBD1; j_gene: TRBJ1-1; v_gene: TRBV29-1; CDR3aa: CSALTGGGGNTEAFF
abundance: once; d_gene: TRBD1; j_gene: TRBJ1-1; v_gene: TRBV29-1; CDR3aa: CSVEVGTGGTEAFF
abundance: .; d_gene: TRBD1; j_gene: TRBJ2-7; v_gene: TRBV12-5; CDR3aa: CASGLVDRNPYERYF
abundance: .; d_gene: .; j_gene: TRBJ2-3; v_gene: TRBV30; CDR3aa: CAWSIRDTQYF
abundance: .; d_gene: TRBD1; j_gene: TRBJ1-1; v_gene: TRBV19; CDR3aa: CASSPHRGTGTEAFF
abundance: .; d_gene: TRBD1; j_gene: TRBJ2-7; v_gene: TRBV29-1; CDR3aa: CSAETGLSYEQYF
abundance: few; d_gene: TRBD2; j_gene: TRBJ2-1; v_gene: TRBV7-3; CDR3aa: CASSLTRASGRIGNEQFF
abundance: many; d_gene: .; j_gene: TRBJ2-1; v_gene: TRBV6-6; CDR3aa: CASSYGGSLYNEQFF
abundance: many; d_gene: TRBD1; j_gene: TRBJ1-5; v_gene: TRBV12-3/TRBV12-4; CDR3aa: CASSPQGMNQPQHF